Listed below are T cell receptor beta chains from one sample, sequenced in a study of CD8 T cells in Susac syndrome. TCRdb reanalysed the immunoSEQ multiplex PCR reads using MiXCR and keeps one entry per CDR3 protein. The sample consists of 350,000 to 550,000 distinct CDR3 sequences, around 83% of them appearing once. Sequencing was performed on CD8+ T cells from PBMCs. The source is a human donor with multiple sclerosis. Each CDR3 is given with its conserved first and last residue. D genes are given only for firm matches. Size values are once, few and many counts, or a class for expanded clones, and some rows have none.

abundance: -
j_gene: TRBJ2-1
d_gene: -
v_gene: TRBV6-1
CDR3aa: CASSGEGSSSYNEQFF
CDR3nt: TGTGCCAGCAGCGGTGAGGGGTCCTCCTCCTACAATGAGCAGTTCTTC

abundance: once
j_gene: TRBJ2-2
d_gene: -
v_gene: TRBV20-1
CDR3aa: CSARDRAAGTGELFF
CDR3nt: TGCAGTGCTAGAGATCGGGCAGCCGGAACCGGGGAGCTGTTTTTT

abundance: -
j_gene: TRBJ2-1
d_gene: -
v_gene: TRBV5-1
CDR3aa: CASSGPVPEQFF
CDR3nt: TGCGCCAGCAGCGGGCCAGTTCCAGAGCAGTTCTTC

abundance: -
j_gene: TRBJ2-7
d_gene: -
v_gene: TRBV27
CDR3aa: CASSPLLGQSSYEQYF
CDR3nt: TGTGCCAGCAGTCCGCTTTTAGGGCAGTCCTCCTACGAGCAGTACTTC

abundance: -
j_gene: TRBJ1-2
d_gene: TRBD1
v_gene: TRBV4-1
CDR3aa: CASSQGEGQPFSEQFF
CDR3nt: TGCGCCAGCAGCCAAGGAGAGGGACAGCCTTTTTCGGAGCAATTTTTC

abundance: -
j_gene: TRBJ2-1
d_gene: -
v_gene: TRBV11-2
CDR3aa: CASTSGATRAYNEQFF
CDR3nt: TGTGCCAGCACCTCAGGGGCCACTAGGGCCTACAATGAGCAGTTCTTC

abundance: -
j_gene: TRBJ2-7
d_gene: TRBD2
v_gene: TRBV27
CDR3aa: CASKTGTSFYEQYF
CDR3nt: TGTGCCAGCAAGACCGGGACTAGCTTCTACGAGCAGTACTTC

abundance: -
j_gene: TRBJ1-6
d_gene: -
v_gene: TRBV6-5
CDR3aa: CASSYDRSSYNSPLHF
CDR3nt: TGTGCCAGCAGTTACGACCGGAGCTCCTATAATTCACCCCTCCACTTT

abundance: -
j_gene: TRBJ2-5
d_gene: -
v_gene: TRBV5-1
CDR3aa: CASSFRNPSQETQYF
CDR3nt: TGCGCCAGCAGCTTCAGGAACCCCAGCCAAGAGACCCAGTACTTC

abundance: -
j_gene: TRBJ1-1
d_gene: -
v_gene: TRBV4-1
CDR3aa: CASSQDPPIGEGNTEAFF
CDR3nt: TGCGCCAGCAGCCAAGATCCTCCGATAGGGGAGGGGAACACTGAAGCTTTCTTT

abundance: -
j_gene: TRBJ2-2
d_gene: TRBD1
v_gene: TRBV4-1
CDR3aa: CASSRDRNTGELFF
CDR3nt: TGCGCCAGCAGCCGGGACAGGAACACCGGGGAGCTGTTTTTT

abundance: -
j_gene: TRBJ1-2
d_gene: -
v_gene: TRBV29-1
CDR3aa: CSVVLRTTYGYTF
CDR3nt: TGCAGCGTTGTCCTACGCACTACCTATGGCTACACCTTC

abundance: few
j_gene: TRBJ2-2
d_gene: -
v_gene: TRBV6-4
CDR3aa: CASSDSGHANTGELFF
CDR3nt: TGTGCCAGCAGTGATAGCGGACATGCGAACACCGGGGAGCTGTTTTTT

abundance: -
j_gene: TRBJ2-1
d_gene: TRBD2
v_gene: TRBV19
CDR3aa: CASSIAGLAGPLYNEQFF
CDR3nt: TGTGCCAGTAGTATAGCGGGACTAGCGGGACCCCTTTACAATGAGCAGTTCTTC

abundance: -
j_gene: TRBJ2-1
d_gene: -
v_gene: TRBV29-1
CDR3aa: CSVEGWGNEQFF
CDR3nt: TGCAGCGTTGAAGGTTGGGGCAATGAGCAGTTCTTC

abundance: -
j_gene: TRBJ2-3
d_gene: -
v_gene: TRBV6-2/TRBV6-3
CDR3aa: CASSYGTNTDTQYF
CDR3nt: TGTGCCAGCAGTTATGGAACCAACACAGATACGCAGTATTTT

abundance: -
j_gene: TRBJ1-3
d_gene: -
v_gene: TRBV2
CDR3aa: CASSGGELASGNTIYF
CDR3nt: TGTGCCAGCAGTGGGGGCGAGTTGGCTTCTGGAAACACCATATATTTT

abundance: -
j_gene: TRBJ2-7
d_gene: TRBD2
v_gene: TRBV4-1
CDR3aa: CASSELAGADYEQYF
CDR3nt: TGCGCCAGCAGCGAACTAGCGGGGGCGGACTACGAGCAGTACTTC

abundance: -
j_gene: TRBJ1-2
d_gene: -
v_gene: TRBV3-1
CDR3aa: CASSQDLIPNYGYTF
CDR3nt: TGTGCCAGCAGCCAAGATCTTATCCCTAACTATGGCTACACCTTC

abundance: many
j_gene: TRBJ1-1
d_gene: -
v_gene: TRBV7-9
CDR3aa: CASSPRGNTEAFF
CDR3nt: TGTGCCAGCAGTCCCCGTGGAAACACTGAAGCTTTCTTT

abundance: -
j_gene: TRBJ2-7
d_gene: TRBD1
v_gene: TRBV20-1
CDR3aa: CSAEVGDRSSYEQYF
CDR3nt: TGCAGTGCCGAAGTAGGGGACAGGAGCTCCTACGAGCAGTACTTC

abundance: -
j_gene: TRBJ2-7
d_gene: -
v_gene: TRBV28
CDR3aa: CASSLGRIAYEQYF
CDR3nt: TGTGCCAGCAGTTTGGGAAGGATAGCCTACGAGCAGTACTTC

abundance: once
j_gene: TRBJ2-5
d_gene: TRBD2
v_gene: TRBV27
CDR3aa: CASSSMIGGSSETQYF
CDR3nt: TGTGCCAGCAGTTCTATGATTGGCGGGAGCTCTGAGACCCAGTACTTC

abundance: -
j_gene: TRBJ1-1
d_gene: -
v_gene: TRBV29-1
CDR3aa: CSAKTMNTEAFF
CDR3nt: TGCAGCGCCAAAACAATGAACACTGAAGCTTTCTTT

abundance: -
j_gene: TRBJ2-1
d_gene: TRBD2
v_gene: TRBV19
CDR3aa: CASSILGGTHNEQFF
CDR3nt: TGTGCCAGTAGTATTCTGGGGGGGACCCACAATGAGCAGTTCTTC

abundance: -
j_gene: TRBJ2-1
d_gene: TRBD2
v_gene: TRBV4-1
CDR3aa: CASSQVAGGPGNEQFF
CDR3nt: TGCGCCAGCAGCCAAGTGGCGGGAGGGCCTGGAAATGAGCAGTTCTTC

abundance: -
j_gene: TRBJ1-2
d_gene: -
v_gene: TRBV7-8
CDR3aa: CASSEAGANYGYTF
CDR3nt: TGTGCCAGCAGTGAAGCCGGGGCCAACTATGGCTACACCTTC

abundance: -
j_gene: TRBJ1-2
d_gene: -
v_gene: TRBV7-2
CDR3aa: CASSLDMQSYGYTF
CDR3nt: TGTGCCAGCAGCTTAGATATGCAAAGCTATGGCTACACCTTC

abundance: -
j_gene: TRBJ2-1
d_gene: TRBD2
v_gene: TRBV20-1
CDR3aa: CSARDLSETSGSDYEQFF
CDR3nt: TGCAGTGCTAGGGATCTTTCGGAAACTAGCGGGAGCGACTATGAGCAGTTCTTC

abundance: -
j_gene: TRBJ1-1
d_gene: -
v_gene: TRBV10-3
CDR3aa: CAILGLGAKGTEAFF
CDR3nt: TGTGCCATTTTGGGGTTAGGGGCGAAGGGAACTGAAGCTTTCTTT

abundance: -
j_gene: TRBJ1-2
d_gene: -
v_gene: TRBV9
CDR3aa: CASSAFTGTPSNYGYTF
CDR3nt: TGTGCCAGCAGCGCATTCACCGGGACACCCTCTAACTATGGCTACACCTTC

abundance: -
j_gene: TRBJ2-7
d_gene: -
v_gene: TRBV20-1
CDR3aa: CSAGGIKLAYEQYF
CDR3nt: TGCAGTGCTGGGGGGATCAAACTGGCCTACGAGCAGTACTTC

abundance: -
j_gene: TRBJ1-4
d_gene: -
v_gene: TRBV30
CDR3aa: CAWSVGVATNEKLFF
CDR3nt: TGTGCCTGGAGTGTGGGGGTCGCAACTAATGAAAAACTGTTTTTT

abundance: once
j_gene: TRBJ2-3
d_gene: TRBD1
v_gene: TRBV28
CDR3aa: CASSARDRGFLGTDTQYF
CDR3nt: TGTGCCAGCAGTGCCCGGGACAGGGGCTTCCTTGGCACAGATACGCAGTATTTT

abundance: -
j_gene: TRBJ2-1
d_gene: -
v_gene: TRBV14
CDR3aa: CASSQSIYNEQFF
CDR3nt: TGTGCCAGCAGCCAAAGTATTTACAATGAGCAGTTCTTC

abundance: once
j_gene: TRBJ2-5
d_gene: -
v_gene: TRBV7-2
CDR3aa: CASRPGDQETQYF
CDR3nt: TGTGCCAGCAGGCCAGGGGACCAAGAGACCCAGTACTTC

abundance: -
j_gene: TRBJ1-1
d_gene: TRBD1
v_gene: TRBV4-1
CDR3aa: CASSQIFRGHTEAFF
CDR3nt: TGCGCCAGCAGCCAAATCTTCAGGGGGCACACTGAAGCTTTCTTT

abundance: -
j_gene: TRBJ1-5
d_gene: -
v_gene: TRBV28
CDR3aa: CASRRTTEISNQPQHF
CDR3nt: TGTGCCAGCCGCCGTACAACAGAAATTAGCAATCAGCCCCAGCATTTT

abundance: -
j_gene: TRBJ2-7
d_gene: TRBD1
v_gene: TRBV5-1
CDR3aa: CASSWDSVYEQYF
CDR3nt: TGCGCCAGCAGCTGGGACAGCGTCTACGAGCAGTACTTC

abundance: -
j_gene: TRBJ2-2
d_gene: TRBD2
v_gene: TRBV7-6
CDR3aa: CASSLDGSGSITGELFF
CDR3nt: TGTGCCAGCAGCTTAGATGGTAGCGGGAGTATCACCGGGGAGCTGTTTTTT

abundance: -
j_gene: TRBJ2-1
d_gene: -
v_gene: TRBV6-5
CDR3aa: CASSYDWEYEQFF
CDR3nt: TGTGCCAGCAGTTACGATTGGGAATATGAGCAGTTCTTC

abundance: -
j_gene: TRBJ2-1
d_gene: -
v_gene: TRBV7-3
CDR3aa: CASSLGPGSSYNEQFF
CDR3nt: TGTGCCAGCAGCTTAGGGCCGGGAAGCTCCTACAATGAGCAGTTCTTC